This T cell receptor (beta chain) is drawn from a study of T cells in Graves' hyperthyroidism and ophthalmopathy. Overall study results and limits: Most clonotypes that expanded in the thyroid above 0.001 also showed up in blood.

Germline CDR1 and CDR2: SGHRS and YFSETQ. This CDR3 is built from 15 residues. V was clipped by 0 bases and J by 4 bases, with 12 bases between them. This clonotype was detected a few times. What it recognizes is unknown. Absent ophthalmopathy progression within 18 months defined stable Graves' hyperthyroidism. Exclusion of a patient resulted from uncontrolled infection, other autoimmune disease, pregnancy or lactation. Diagnosing involved the use of clinical symptoms, serum thyroxine and TRAb, thyroid ultrasound and orbital computed tomography. RNA transcripts were the template for amplifying TCR beta CDR3 regions. The HTBI set primed first-round TCR CDR3 RT-PCR. Via MiXCR, TCRdb re-called the multiplex PCR reads, giving one row per CDR3 protein. The repertoire holds around 400,000 distinct CDR3 sequences, with about 25% as singletons.

Input material: blood. The rearrangement links TRBV5-1 to TRBJ2-3; D is undetermined. The receptor comes from a man between 50 and 59 years old with Graves' hyperthyroidism. CDR3 DNA: TGCGCCAGCAGCTTGGATCGGAGTCGGGCAGATACGCAGTATTTT. Residues: CASSLDRSRADTQYF.